This TCR beta chain is from a study of blood T cell repertoires in COVID-19. Living in 24 US areas, the participants were between roughly 18 and 90 years of age. Symptom resolution, clearance, or two negative PCRs marked the recovered donors of Cohort 3. Germline V gene data show CDR1 as LNHNV and CDR2 as YYDKDF (reference sequence). CDR3 length: 18 residues. V lost 0 bases and J 2 bases, leaving 19 bases between the germline ends. Under the authors' procedure: Amplifying reference gene primers gave estimates of nucleated cell counts. Sequenced by immunoSEQ multiplex PCR; TCRdb stores in-frame clones only, minus some. V, J and clone size were drawn from that table, and D and trimming were deduced from the DNA. Of approximately 180,000 clones in the sample, 78% were seen once.

The specimen sequenced was PBMCs or T cells enriched from blood (not recorded which). This receptor was obtained from a woman aged 50 to 60 who had recovered from COVID-19. The chain combines TRBV15 with TRBJ2-5, with TRBD1 as a possible D gene (6 bases). This CDR3 is CATSRELQGAPGQETQYF. The CDR3 DNA is TGTGCCACCAGCAGAGAACTACAGGGAGCACCAGGGCAAGAGACCCAGTACTTC.